Below are 20 T cell receptor beta chains sequenced from a single sample in a study of metastatic and nonmetastatic thyroid tumors. Not a single patient had been given any form of treatment at any point before undergoing thyroid surgery. TCRdb ran MiXCR on the PCR reads. In the table there are tens of thousands of clones, 11% of which are singletons. Specimen: blood. Every receptor here comes from a female donor with papillary thyroid cancer or a benign thyroid nodule (not recorded which). Some clones in this sample may be carry-over from other donors' samples.

In this sample, this clone turned up many times. This chain connects TRBV7-6 to TRBJ1-2; 8 bases line up with TRBD1. Germline assignment: CDR1 SGHVS and CDR2 FNYEAQ. J was trimmed by 8 bases and V by 5 bases; bases with no gene match: 7. The CDR3 covers 13 residues. Here the CDR3 reads CASSPGQGLGYTF. Written as DNA, the CDR3 is TGTGCCAGCAGCCCCGGACAGGGTCTGGGCTACACCTTC.

This clone was found a few times. A read error may explain this, as a much larger clone is one base away. Within the sample, other DNA sequences also encode this same CDR3. V usage is TRBV18 and J usage is TRBJ2-1; D is unclear. CDR3 length: 16 amino acids. The germline V gene encodes CDR1 KGHSH and CDR2 LQKENI. In nucleotides, the CDR3 is TGTGCCAGCTCACCGCGGCGGATGAGCTCCTACAGTGAGCAGTTCTTC. This gives the protein CASSPRRMSSYSEQFF. Variable domain in full (rest from reference TRBV18 and TRBJ2-1): NAGVMQNPRHLVRRRGQEARLRCSPMKGHSHVYWYRQLPEEGLKFMVYLQKENIIDESGMPKERFSAEFPKEGPSILRIQQVVRGDSAAYFCASSPRRMSSYSEQFFGPGTRLTVL.

Ten or more counts support this clone. The rearrangement joins TRBV28 to TRBJ1-4; 9 nucleotides agree with TRBD1. Germline V gene sequence: CDR1 MDHEN, CDR2 SYDVKM. V gave up 6 bases and J gave up 5 bases; unmatched junction bases: 4. The length of the CDR3 is 14 residues. The DNA of the CDR3 is TGTGCCAGCAGACCGGACAGGGGCAATGAAAAACTGTTTTTT. Protein: CASRPDRGNEKLFF. The full variable domain, in which reference TRBV28 and TRBJ1-4 provide the parts outside the CDR3, is DVKVTQSSRYLVKRTGEKVFLECVQDMDHENMFWYRQDPGLGLRLIYFSYDVKMKEKGDIPEGYSVSREKKERFSLILESASTNQTSMYLCASRPDRGNEKLFFGSGTQLSVL.

Regarding this clone: One end of the junction is discordant with germline, which a read error may explain. Additional DNA sequences in this sample encode the identical CDR3. The CDR3 nucleotides are TGTGCTAGCAGACAACAGGGGGTGGCTTATAGTAATGAGCAGTTCTTC. As protein: CASRQQGVAYSNEQFF. The V call is TRBV4-2, the J call TRBJ2-1, with TRBD1 matching 8 bases. Germline values: CDR1 LGHNA, CDR2 YNFKEQ. The length of the CDR3 is 16 residues.

This clone was seen more than once but under ten times. The gene calls are TRBV19 and TRBJ1-1, with no clear D. CDR1 and CDR2 from the germline V gene are LNHDA and SQIVND (reference sequence). The germline V and J ends were trimmed by 2 bases and 4 bases, with 11 bases remaining between them. The CDR3 totals 14 residues. This CDR3 is CASSIRLSGTEAFF. DNA for the CDR3: TGTGCCAGTAGTATACGACTGTCGGGCACTGAAGCTTTCTTT.

This clone was picked up many times. This chain connects TRBV6-1 to TRBJ1-3, with D tentatively TRBD1 (5 bases). V lost 7 bases and J 3 bases, leaving 22 bases between the germline ends. CDR1 and CDR2 (germline): MNHNS, SASEGT. This CDR3 region has 17 residues. The CDR3 region has the DNA TGTGCCAGCAATCCCGTCCGTGGGGCGATGTTTGGAAACACCATATATTTT. As protein: CASNPVRGAMFGNTIYF.

The chain has TRBV25-1 and TRBJ1-2; 9 nucleotides match TRBD1. The CDR3 is 14 residues long. CDR1 is MGHDK and CDR2 is SYGVNS in the germline V gene. Trimming at V came to 4 bases and at J to 5 bases, leaving 5 bases not matched to a gene. CDR3 region: CASSASGTGYGYTF. CDR3 nucleotides: TGTGCCAGCAGTGCCTCAGGGACAGGGTATGGCTACACCTTC.

The genes are TRBV7-9 and TRBJ2-7; no reliable D call. The CDR3 sequence is 14 residues long. The germline V gene encodes CDR1 SEHNR and CDR2 FQNEAQ (reference sequence). Trimming cost V 6 bases and J 2 bases, with 14 bases left between them. CDR3 protein: CASRSYYAPYEQYF. In nucleotides, the CDR3 is TGTGCCAGCAGATCTTATTATGCACCCTACGAGCAGTACTTC.

This clone was seen at least ten times. This chain links TRBV4-1 with TRBJ2-3; TRBD2 might be the D (6 bases). The CDR3 contains 18 residues. Germline V lookup: CDR1 MGHRA, CDR2 YSYEKL. V was clipped by 4 bases and J by 0 bases, with 20 bases between them. The CDR3 coding sequence is TGCGCCAGCAGCCTACTCCTGAAGGGCGGGGAAAGCACAGATACGCAGTATTTT. It encodes CASSLLLKGGESTDTQYF.

This clone has just one count. The junction differs from germline at one of its ends, possibly a read error. The V call is TRBV7-9, the J call TRBJ1-1, with D perhaps TRBD1 (6 bases). The germline CDR1 and CDR2 sequences are SEHNR and FQNEAQ (reference sequence). The CDR3 runs to 14 residues. As DNA, the CDR3 is TGTGCCAGCAAGCCGGGACATGGCTACACTGAAGCTTCCTTT. Translating it yields CASKPGHGYTEASF.

This clone occurred many times. This chain joins TRBV10-2 and TRBJ2-7, with TRBD2 identical over 8 bases. CDR1 WSHSY and CDR2 SAAADI come from the germline V gene. V trimming: 6 bases; J trimming: 2 bases; junction bases outside the gene matches: 6. The length of the CDR3 is 14 residues. CDR3: CASSSSGSPYEQYF. DNA for the CDR3: TGCGCCAGCAGCTCAAGCGGGAGCCCCTACGAGCAGTACTTC.

This clone occurred many times. V and J are TRBV11-1 and TRBJ1-1; TRBD1 matches 9 bases. Germline CDR1 is SGHAT and CDR2 is FQDESV (reference sequence). This CDR3 region has 16 residues. Trimming took 3 bases from V and 6 from J; bases not matched to a gene: 11. CDR3 residues: CASSLGRGQGRPEAFF. DNA of the CDR3: TGTGCCAGCAGCTTGGGGCGAGGACAGGGGAGGCCTGAAGCTTTCTTT.

There are many counts of this clone. The chain combines TRBV12-5 with TRBJ2-5, with TRBD2 matching 11 bases. V shed 3 bases, J shed 5 bases, and the junction held 11 bases outside the gene matches. This CDR3 spans 17 amino acids. The germline V gene has CDR1 LGHNT and CDR2 FRNRAP. This CDR3 reads CASGFADSGRVRETQYF. In nucleotides, the CDR3 is TGTGCTAGTGGTTTCGCAGATAGCGGGAGGGTCAGGGAGACCCAGTACTTC. The full variable domain, with the rest looked up from reference TRBV12-5 and TRBJ2-5, is DARVTQTPRHKVTEMGQEVTMRCQPILGHNTVFWYRQTMMQGLELLAYFRNRAPLDDSGMPKDRFSAEMPDATLATLKIQPSEPRDSAVYFCASGFADSGRVRETQYFGPGTRLLVL.

At least ten counts were recorded for this clone. The chain is built from TRBV12-3 or TRBV12-4 and TRBJ2-5; D is uncertain. The CDR3 length is 12 residues. V gave up 3 bases and J gave up 9 bases, with 11 bases separating them. In DNA form, the CDR3 reads TGTGCCAGCAGTTTGCAGGCTCGGGCCCAGTACTTC. Its protein is CASSLQARAQYF.

Worth noting for this clone: Its ends do not fully match the called genes, so a read error is possible. The V gene is TRBV7-9, the J gene TRBJ2-3; no reliable D call. The CDR3 has 14 residues. The germline gives CDR1 SEHNR, CDR2 FQNEAQ (reference sequence). CDR3 sequence: CASSLGPSTDTRYF. Written as DNA, the CDR3 is TGTGCCAGCAGCTTAGGGCCGAGCACAGATACGCGGTATTTT.

This clone was found many times. The chain uses TRBV20-1 and TRBJ2-4, with TRBD1 matching 9 bases. The CDR3 is made up of 14 amino acids. The V gene end was trimmed by 0 bases and the J gene end by 9 bases; junction bases not matched to a gene: 6. The germline V gene has CDR1 DFQATT and CDR2 SNEGSKA (reference sequence). DNA for the CDR3: TGCAGTGCTAGAGAGGGACAGGGTTACGGCATTCAGTACTTC. Translation gives CSAREGQGYGIQYF.

Relative to its sample, this clone is medium-sized. This chain connects TRBV30 to TRBJ1-1, with D perhaps matching TRBD1 (6 bases). This CDR3 region has 14 residues. V gave up 4 bases and J gave up 4 bases, with 16 bases separating them. Germline values: CDR1 GTSNPN, CDR2 SVGIG (reference sequence). The DNA for the CDR3 is TGTGCCTGGAATTTGGCGGGGGCCGGCACTGAAGCTTTCTTT. Amino acid sequence: CAWNLAGAGTEAFF.

This clone was observed many times. The rearrangement links TRBV2 to TRBJ1-1; the D is unclear. The germline V gene encodes CDR1 SNHLY and CDR2 FYNNEI. V was shortened by 2 bases and J by 1 base, with 5 bases between the two germline ends. The CDR3 contains 13 residues. As DNA, the CDR3 is TGTGCCAGCAGTGAATCATGGAACACTGAAGCTTTCTTT. Its protein is CASSESWNTEAFF.

The rearrangement links TRBV6-1 to TRBJ2-7; 9 positions agree with TRBD1. Trimming cost V 5 bases and J 5 bases; bases outside gene matches: 7. The V gene's germline CDR1 is MNHNS and CDR2 SASEGT. The CDR3 is made up of 14 amino acids. This chain's CDR3 is CASSSWTGVDEQYF. The CDR3 region has the DNA TGTGCCAGCAGTTCATGGACAGGGGTCGACGAGCAGTACTTC.

There are many counts of this clone. This chain joins TRBV9 and TRBJ1-3, with 10 nucleotides matching TRBD1. Per the germline V gene, CDR1 is SGDLS and CDR2 is YYNGEE. CDR3 length equals 16 residues. V shed 4 bases and J 0 bases; nucleotides not matched to a gene: 4. Here the CDR3 DNA reads TGTGCCAGCAGCCCGGACAGGGGGTACTCTGGAAACACCATATATTTT. Its protein product is CASSPDRGYSGNTIYF.